What follows is one T cell receptor beta chain and its context. Its antigen remains unknown. The junction departs from the called germline gene at one end, perhaps through a read error. cDNA specific to TCR beta was made from 500 ng of total RNA, with a constant-region primer employed for priming. Modified slightly, ARM-PCR produced TCR beta libraries over three nested multiplex PCR rounds. TRBV1-TRBV30 forward primers paired with a C-beta reverse primer were used in the first two PCR rounds, which ran about 11 cycles each. Each CDR3 protein gets one entry after TCRdb re-called the multiplex PCR reads with MiXCR. The table records about 310,000 distinct CDR3 sequences, almost 60% of them present only once. This entry comes from a study of tumor-infiltrating lymphocytes in primary liver carcinoma. Study summary: Staging placed the tumors at T1-T3 N0M0, and they measured about 4.2 to 10 cm across. Study findings and constraints: Tumor specimens were characterized by a significantly higher top-250-clone fraction than blood (p = 0.039). Reduced overlap was seen in tumor-adjacent and tumor-blood pairs versus tumor region pairs. CD4+ and CD8+ repertoires could not be compared in these unsorted bulk samples.

The germline V gene has CDR1 SGHAT and CDR2 FQNNGV. The CDR3 spans 15 residues. The source of the blood RNA was unsorted whole blood, and germline DNA was extracted as well. Material for sequencing was peripheral blood. The chain links TRBV11-2 to TRBJ1-1; D is unclear. This TCR came from a woman aged 30 to 39 with primary liver carcinoma and hepatitis B virus infection. CDR3 nucleotides: TGTGCCAGCAGCTTATGCAACAGTGGAGCTACTGAAGCCTTCTTT. Its translation: CASSLCNSGATEAFF.